Given below is one TCR beta chain in context. Its specificity is not known. The data originate from a study of CD8 T cells in ankylosing spondylitis. Scientists made TCR beta libraries using quantitative 5'-RACE with molecular barcodes. TCRdb fed the 5' RACE reads into MiXCR, producing one record per CDR3 protein. The sample includes roughly 90,000 distinct CDR3 sequences, about 9% seen only once; the top ten take approximately 29%. Study-level results: Disease-associated clonotypes exhibited CD8+ identity and were relatively infrequent in peripheral blood. Some motif variants had been reported before (in reactive arthritis synovial fluid and blood). From matched ankylosing spondylitis synovial fluid, disease-linked clones were reportedly recovered at significantly enriched levels. What seemed typical of ankylosing spondylitis blood was a TCR beta motif built from about 8 highly homologous variants.

The CDR3 loop spans 15 amino acids. CDR1 DFQATT and CDR2 SNEGSKA come from the germline V gene (reference sequence). Unmatched junction bases numbered 2, after V lost 0 bases and J lost 2 bases. The V and J genes are TRBV20-1 and TRBJ2-1; 9 bases line up with TRBD2. Sequencing was carried out using blood, either unsorted or a sorted T cell fraction (not recorded which). This clonotype was sampled from a male donor with ankylosing spondylitis. CDR3 in amino acids: CSARDSSGAYNEQFF. The CDR3 DNA follows: TGCAGTGCTAGAGATTCTAGCGGGGCCTACAATGAGCAGTTCTTC.